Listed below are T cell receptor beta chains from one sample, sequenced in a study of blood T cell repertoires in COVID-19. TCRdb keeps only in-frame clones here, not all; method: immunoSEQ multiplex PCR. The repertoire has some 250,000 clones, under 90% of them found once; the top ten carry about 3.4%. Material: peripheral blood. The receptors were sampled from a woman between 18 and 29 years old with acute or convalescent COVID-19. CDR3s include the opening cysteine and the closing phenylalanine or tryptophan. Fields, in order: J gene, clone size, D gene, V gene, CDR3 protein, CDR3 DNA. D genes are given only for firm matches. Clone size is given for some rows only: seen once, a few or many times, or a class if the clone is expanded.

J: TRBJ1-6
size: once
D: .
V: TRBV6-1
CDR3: CASSEGSGLSSYNSPLHF
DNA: TGTGCCAGCAGTGAAGGGAGCGGACTGAGCTCCTATAATTCACCCCTCCACTTT

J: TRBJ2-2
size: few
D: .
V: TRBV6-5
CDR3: CASSPGWTGELFF
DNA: TGTGCCAGCAGTCCAGGGTGGACCGGGGAGCTGTTTTTT

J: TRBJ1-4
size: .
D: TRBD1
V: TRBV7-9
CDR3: CASTWTGGDEKLFF
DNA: TGTGCCAGCACCTGGACAGGGGGGGATGAAAAACTGTTTTTT

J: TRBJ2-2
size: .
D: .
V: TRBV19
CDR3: CASSIGVGEGTGELFF
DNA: TGTGCCAGTAGTATAGGGGTGGGAGAGGGCACCGGGGAGCTGTTTTTT

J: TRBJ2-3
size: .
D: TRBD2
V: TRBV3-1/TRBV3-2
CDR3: CASGGLAGTDTQYF
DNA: TGTGCCAGCGGGGGACTAGCGGGCACAGATACGCAGTATTTT

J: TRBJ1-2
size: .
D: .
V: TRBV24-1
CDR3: CATSDPRTGYGYTF
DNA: TGTGCCACCAGTGATCCGCGGACGGGGTATGGCTACACCTTC

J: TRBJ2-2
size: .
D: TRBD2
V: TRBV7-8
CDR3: CASSLVPAGAANTGELFF
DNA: TGTGCCAGCAGCTTAGTCCCAGCGGGAGCGGCGAACACCGGGGAGCTGTTTTTT

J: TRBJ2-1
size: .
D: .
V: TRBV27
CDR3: CASMGSGIEQFF
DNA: TGTGCCAGCATGGGGAGTGGGATTGAGCAGTTCTTC

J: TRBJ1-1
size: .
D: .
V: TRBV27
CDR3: CASSWGHWNTEAFF
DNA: TGTGCCAGCAGTTGGGGACATTGGAACACTGAAGCTTTCTTT

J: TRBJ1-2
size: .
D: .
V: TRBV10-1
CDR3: CASSPSGIGHGYTF
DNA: TGCGCCAGCAGTCCATCAGGGATAGGACATGGCTACACCTTC

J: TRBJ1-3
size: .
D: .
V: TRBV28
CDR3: CASDSRSGNTIYF
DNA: TGTGCCAGCGACTCGCGCTCTGGAAACACCATATATTTT

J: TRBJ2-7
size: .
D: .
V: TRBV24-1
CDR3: CATSEEGGSYEQYF
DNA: TGTGCCACCAGCGAAGAGGGCGGCTCCTACGAGCAGTACTTC

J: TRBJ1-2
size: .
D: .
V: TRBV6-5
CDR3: CASSPQGPYGYTF
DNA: TGTGCCAGCAGTCCCCAGGGCCCCTATGGCTACACCTTC

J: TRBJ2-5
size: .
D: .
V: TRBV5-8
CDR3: CASNRGYQETQYF
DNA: TGTGCCAGCAACCGGGGTTACCAAGAGACCCAGTACTTC

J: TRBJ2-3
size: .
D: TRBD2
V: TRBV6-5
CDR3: CASSYFGRADTQYF
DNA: TGTGCCAGCAGTTACTTCGGGAGGGCAGATACGCAGTATTTT

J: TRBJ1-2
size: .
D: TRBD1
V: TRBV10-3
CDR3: CAISRQGADYGYTF
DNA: TGTGCCATCAGTCGACAGGGGGCCGACTATGGCTACACCTTC

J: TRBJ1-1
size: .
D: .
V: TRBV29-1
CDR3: CSPAAFEAFF
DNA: TGCAGCCCCGCGGCCTTCGAAGCTTTCTTT

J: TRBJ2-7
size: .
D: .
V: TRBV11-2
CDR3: CASSKDPGGLYEQYF
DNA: TGTGCCAGCAGCAAGGACCCGGGCGGGCTATACGAGCAGTACTTC

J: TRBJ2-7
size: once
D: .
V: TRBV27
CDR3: CASSLSRSLSHEQYF
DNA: TGTGCCAGCAGTCTGTCTCGTAGCCTCTCCCACGAGCAGTACTTC

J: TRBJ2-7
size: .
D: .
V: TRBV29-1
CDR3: CSVRESEQYF
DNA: TGCAGCGTTCGAGAATCCGAGCAGTACTTC

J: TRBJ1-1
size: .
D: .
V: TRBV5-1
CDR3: CASRTGQNTEAFF
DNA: TGCGCCAGCAGAACCGGACAGAACACTGAAGCTTTCTTT

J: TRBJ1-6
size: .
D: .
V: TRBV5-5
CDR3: CASSFRGSDHYNSPLHF
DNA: TGTGCCAGCAGCTTTCGAGGCTCAGACCACTATAATTCACCCCTCCACTTT

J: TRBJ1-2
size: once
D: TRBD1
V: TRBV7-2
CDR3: CASSLGDRVYGYTF
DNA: TGTGCCAGCAGCTTAGGGGACAGGGTCTATGGCTACACCTTC

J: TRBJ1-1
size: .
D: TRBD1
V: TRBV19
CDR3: CASSAQTGAYTEAFF
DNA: TGTGCCAGTAGTGCCCAGACAGGGGCTTACACTGAAGCTTTCTTT

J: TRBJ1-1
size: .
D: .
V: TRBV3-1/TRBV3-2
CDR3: CASSHHQGIDTEAFF
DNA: TGTGCCAGCAGCCACCACCAGGGAATCGACACTGAAGCTTTCTTT

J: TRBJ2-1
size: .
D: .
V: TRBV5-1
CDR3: CASSFQGGYNEQFF
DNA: TGCGCCAGCAGCTTCCAGGGGGGCTACAATGAGCAGTTCTTC

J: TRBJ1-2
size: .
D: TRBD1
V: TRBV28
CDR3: CASSSIIRTGKDNYGYTF
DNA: TGTGCCAGCAGTTCCATTATAAGGACAGGAAAAGATAACTATGGCTACACCTTC